A single sample is the source of the 28 T cell receptor beta chains below, sequenced in a study of T-cell memory formation after mild COVID-19. TCRdb re-called the 5' RACE reads with MiXCR, one entry per CDR3 protein. Counted here are some 270,000 distinct CDR3 sequences, 15% to 19% occurring once; the ten biggest clones make up 2.1%. The sample was PBMCs or a T cell subset sorted from them (not recorded which). These receptors originate from an adult woman who had mild COVID-19 (a few samples of this study predate the infection). Cell type and time point are not known.

This clonotype was detected a few times. V is TRBV18 and J is TRBJ1-1; possible D gene TRBD1, 5 bases. The CDR3 runs to 12 residues. Germline V gives CDR1 KGHSH, CDR2 LQKENI. V shed 3 bases and J shed 6 bases, with 8 bases lying between them. CDR3 sequence: CASSPQGPEAFF. Here the CDR3 DNA reads TGTGCCAGCTCACCGCAGGGACCTGAAGCTTTCTTT.

This clonotype was seen a few times. This chain links TRBV10-3 with TRBJ2-5; TRBD2 agrees at 8 bases. Trimming took 5 bases from V and 4 from J; bases not matched to a gene: 9. This CDR3 has 15 residues. The germline V gene has CDR1 ENHRY and CDR2 SYGVKD. CDR3: CAISPGVAGLETQYF. The CDR3 DNA is TGTGCCATCAGTCCCGGGGTAGCGGGGTTAGAGACCCAGTACTTC.

This chain links TRBV12-3 or TRBV12-4 with TRBJ2-2; tentative D call: TRBD2 (5 bases). Trimming left V 8 bases short and J 0 bases short, with 16 bases between. This CDR3 spans 16 amino acids. The CDR3 sequence is CASPTRAGANTGELFF. Here the CDR3 DNA reads TGTGCCAGCCCTACGAGGGCGGGCGCGAACACCGGGGAGCTGTTTTTT.

This clonotype turned up a few times. This chain's CDR3 is CASSLQGGREETQYF. Written as DNA, the CDR3 is TGCGCCAGCAGCTTACAGGGAGGTAGGGAAGAGACCCAGTACTTC. The chain recombines TRBV5-1 with TRBJ2-5, with D perhaps matching TRBD1 or TRBD2 (6 bases each). Between the trimmed V and J ends, which lost 2 bases and 3 bases, there was a span of 14 bases. This CDR3 has 15 residues. The germline gives CDR1 SGHRS, CDR2 YFSETQ.

This clonotype occurred a few times. This rearrangement joins TRBV12-3 or TRBV12-4 to TRBJ1-2, with D perhaps TRBD1 (5 bases). The CDR3 contains 12 residues. The V end was cut by 6 bases, the J end by 3 bases, with 8 bases between. The CDR3 DNA reads as TGTGCCAGCAGGCGGGGCGACTATGGCTACACCTTC. It codes for CASRRGDYGYTF.

The gene calls are TRBV20-1 and TRBJ2-2; D possibly corresponds to TRBD1 (6 bases). The CDR3 loop spans 14 amino acids. Looked up from germline, CDR1 is DFQATT and CDR2 is SNEGSKA (reference sequence). The germline V and J ends were trimmed by 5 bases and 4 bases, with 14 bases remaining between them. The CDR3: CSAVQGGGTGELFF. The CDR3 DNA is TGCAGTGCTGTACAGGGCGGCGGCACCGGGGAGCTGTTTTTT.

This chain links TRBV19 with TRBJ1-6, with TRBD1 matching 7 bases. Germline V gives CDR1 LNHDA, CDR2 SQIVND (reference sequence). V was clipped by 9 bases and J by 10 bases; unmatched bases: 9. This CDR3 has 13 residues. The CDR3 nucleotides are TGTGCCAGCGACAGGGAGGGAAGATCACCCCTCCACTTT. Amino acid sequence: CASDREGRSPLHF.

This clonotype occurred a few times. The rearrangement links TRBV2 to TRBJ2-2, with 12 bases matching TRBD2. The germline gives CDR1 SNHLY, CDR2 FYNNEI. The CDR3 is 15 amino acids. With 7 bases clipped from V and 3 bases from J, the junction kept 3 bases outside the gene matches. The CDR3 nucleotides read TGTGCCAGCAATCTAGCGGGGGGGGACACCGGGGAGCTGTTTTTT. This codes for CASNLAGGDTGELFF.

This clonotype occurred a few times. The V gene is TRBV3-1, the J gene TRBJ2-5, with 7 bases that match TRBD1. The CDR3 contains 13 residues. With 1 base clipped from V and 5 bases from J, the junction kept 1 base outside the gene matches. CDR1 and CDR2 (germline): LGHDT, YNNKEL (reference sequence). In DNA, the CDR3 is TGTGCCAGCAGCCAAGCCAGGGGGGAGACCCAGTACTTC. It translates to CASSQARGETQYF.

A few counts support this clonotype. The chain is built from TRBV20-1 and TRBJ1-5, with D tentatively TRBD1 (5 bases). The CDR3 length is 15 residues. CDR1 is DFQATT, CDR2 SNEGSKA, per germline (reference sequence). V was shortened by 6 bases and J by 2 bases, with 17 bases between the two germline ends. The CDR3 region has the DNA TGCAGTGCCCCCGAGGGAGGGGTCGGCAATCAGCCCCAGCATTTT. Its protein product is CSAPEGGVGNQPQHF.

The chain links TRBV7-9 to TRBJ2-3; the D gene is possibly TRBD2 (5 bases). Trimming took off 6 bases at V and 1 base at J, with 17 bases between the two ends. The CDR3 has 16 residues. Germline CDR1 is SEHNR and CDR2 is FQNEAQ (reference sequence). This CDR3 is CASSPLVGRGTDTQYF. The CDR3 coding sequence is TGTGCCAGCAGTCCCCTTGTAGGGCGGGGCACAGATACGCAGTATTTT.

The rearrangement links TRBV9 to TRBJ2-5; D might be TRBD2 (5 bases). The CDR3 has 14 amino acids. The V and J ends lost 1 base and 4 bases respectively, with 11 bases between them. The V gene's germline CDR1 is SGDLS and CDR2 YYNGEE. The CDR3 sequence is CASSVKGSGETQYF. DNA for the CDR3: TGTGCCAGCAGCGTAAAAGGAAGCGGAGAGACCCAGTACTTC.

The chain couples TRBV7-9 to TRBJ2-5; no firm D call. Germline V gives CDR1 SEHNR, CDR2 FQNEAQ (reference sequence). The CDR3 is 15 amino acids. V was shortened by 1 base and J by 2 bases, with 11 bases between the two germline ends. CDR3 nucleotide sequence: TGTGCCAGCAGCTTAGTGATAGGCCCGCAAGAGACCCAGTACTTC. Translating it yields CASSLVIGPQETQYF.

This clonotype occurred a few times. The V call is TRBV7-9, the J call TRBJ1-1; D not resolved. Germline CDR1 SEHNR, CDR2 FQNEAQ (reference sequence). The CDR3 totals 14 residues. The V end lost 2 bases, the J end lost 7 bases, and 14 bases lay between the germline ends. The CDR3 DNA reads as TGTGCCAGCAGCTTAACAAGAACCAGAAGTGAAGCTTTCTTT. Amino acid sequence: CASSLTRTRSEAFF.

J is TRBJ2-1 and V is TRBV7-2; 10 bases are shared with TRBD2. V shed 2 bases and J 10 bases; nucleotides not matched to a gene: 8. CDR1 and CDR2 from the germline V gene are SGHTA and FQGNSA. The CDR3 length is 15 residues. The CDR3 reads CASSLTSGRVGEQFF. Here the CDR3 DNA reads TGTGCCAGCAGCTTAACCAGCGGGAGGGTTGGGGAGCAGTTCTTC.

This chain connects TRBV30 to TRBJ2-7, with no clear D. CDR1 GTSNPN and CDR2 SVGIG come from the germline V gene (reference sequence). The CDR3 has 15 amino acids. V was cut by 2 bases and J by 2 bases, with 16 bases left in between. The CDR3 DNA reads as TGTGCCTGGAGTTTTGGGGTGGAGAATGCCTACGAGCAGTACTTC. It is translated as CAWSFGVENAYEQYF.

This clonotype occurred a few times. This rearrangement joins TRBV2 to TRBJ1-2, with 7 bases fitting TRBD1. V gave up 4 bases and J gave up 3 bases; unmatched junction bases: 8. The CDR3 is made up of 15 amino acids. The germline V gene has CDR1 SNHLY and CDR2 FYNNEI. The chain's CDR3 is CASSAPNRGHYGYTF. CDR3 DNA sequence: TGTGCCAGCAGTGCACCCAACAGGGGTCACTATGGCTACACCTTC.

This clonotype was detected only a few times. This chain joins TRBV5-5 and TRBJ2-1, with D maybe TRBD2 (5 bases). Trimming took off 6 bases at V and 1 base at J, with 14 bases between the two ends. Germline CDR1 reads SGHKS; CDR2 reads YYEKEE (reference sequence). This CDR3 contains 15 residues. CDR3 amino acids: CASIAADRSYNEQFF. DNA for the CDR3: TGTGCCAGCATCGCAGCGGACCGGTCCTACAATGAGCAGTTCTTC.

This clonotype was observed a handful of times. The chain has TRBV5-1 and TRBJ2-2, with 12 nucleotides matching TRBD1. The CDR3 totals 19 residues. Per the germline V gene, CDR1 is SGHRS and CDR2 is YFSETQ. The ends lost 9 bases at V and 5 bases at J; junction bases unmatched: 20. CDR3 sequence reads: CATKPSSSTGQGATGELFF. CDR3 coding DNA: TGCGCCACCAAGCCATCCTCCTCAACGGGACAGGGGGCGACCGGGGAGCTGTTTTTT.

This clonotype has only a few counts. The chain carries TRBV12-3 or TRBV12-4 and TRBJ2-7; 10 bases are shared with TRBD2. V was clipped by 6 bases and J by 5 bases; unmatched bases: 13. CDR3 length equals 16 residues. CDR3 in DNA: TGTGCCAGCAGCTTGAGGCTAGCGGGGGTGAAAAACGAGCAGTACTTC. It codes for CASSLRLAGVKNEQYF.

The V gene is TRBV19, the J gene TRBJ2-2; 9 nucleotides align to TRBD1. Trimming cost V 6 bases and J 4 bases; bases outside gene matches: 6. The germline V gene encodes CDR1 LNHDA and CDR2 SQIVND (reference sequence). The CDR3 has 15 residues. In DNA, the CDR3 is TGTGCCAGTAGGTCGGGACAGGGAGGCACCGGGGAGCTGTTTTTT. This encodes CASRSGQGGTGELFF.

This clonotype was counted between two and nine times. CDR3 amino acids: CASSFPNPWTSGTGYYNEQFF. The CDR3 DNA is TGTGCCAGCAGTTTCCCGAACCCCTGGACTAGCGGGACTGGCTACTACAATGAGCAGTTCTTC. The gene calls are TRBV11-2 and TRBJ2-1; 12 bases match TRBD2. The CDR3 has 21 amino acids. Trimming took 6 bases from V and 3 from J; bases not matched to a gene: 21. Germline-derived CDR1 and CDR2 are SGHAT and FQNNGV.

CDR3 in amino acids: CASSPRREAGANVLTF. CDR3 DNA: TGTGCCAGCAGTCCCCGGCGGGAGGCGGGGGCCAACGTCCTGACTTTC. The chain has TRBV12-3 or TRBV12-4 and TRBJ2-6; 8 bases are a match to TRBD2. This CDR3 is built from 16 residues. Trimming cost V 5 bases and J 4 bases; bases outside gene matches: 7.

This clonotype has a count of ten or more. The chain has TRBV7-3 and TRBJ2-1; TRBD1 matches 7 bases. Germline values: CDR1 SGHTA, CDR2 FQGTGA. The ends lost 1 base at V and 2 bases at J; junction bases unmatched: 11. CDR3 length: 18 amino acids. The chain's CDR3 is CASSLMGRQGTTYNEQFF. CDR3 sequence (DNA): TGTGCCAGCAGCTTAATGGGGAGACAGGGAACTACCTACAATGAGCAGTTCTTC. The whole variable domain, filled in from reference TRBV7-3 and TRBJ2-1, reads GAGVSQTPSNKVTEKGKYVELRCDPISGHTALYWYRQSLGQGPEFLIYFQGTGAADDSGLPNDRFFAVRPEGSVSTLKIQRTERGDSAVYLCASSLMGRQGTTYNEQFFGPGTRLTVL.

The rearrangement uses TRBV7-8 and TRBJ1-1, with D maybe TRBD1 (5 bases). This CDR3 spans 12 amino acids. From germline, CDR1 is SGHVS and CDR2 FQNEAQ. V was pared by 5 bases and J by 7 bases, with 11 bases between. CDR3 DNA sequence: TGTGCCAGCAGCCAAGGACACCTTGAAGCTTTCTTT. Residues: CASSQGHLEAFF.

This clonotype was seen a few times. The V gene is TRBV20-1, the J gene TRBJ1-5; tentative D call: TRBD1 (5 bases). Looked up from germline, CDR1 is DFQATT and CDR2 is SNEGSKA (reference sequence). This CDR3 has 15 residues. Trimming stripped 6 bases from V and 5 bases from J, with 20 bases between. The CDR3 spells CSAKRWQGEDQPQHF. The CDR3 DNA reads as TGCAGTGCAAAGAGGTGGCAGGGCGAGGATCAGCCCCAGCATTTT.

This rearrangement joins TRBV21-1 to TRBJ1-6. TRBV21-1 corresponds to a pseudogene. This CDR3 comprises 19 residues. CDR3 in amino acids: CASSKADVSSSSYNSPLHF. DNA of the CDR3: TGTGCCAGCAGCAAAGCAGACGTCAGTTCAAGCTCCTATAATTCACCCCTCCACTTT.

This clonotype was seen a few times. V usage is TRBV15 and J usage is TRBJ2-1; 7 positions agree with TRBD2. Germline values: CDR1 LNHNV, CDR2 YYDKDF (reference sequence). V shed 5 bases, J shed 0 bases, and the junction held 1 base outside the gene matches. The CDR3 spans 14 residues. The CDR3 is CATSGGGSYNEQFF. As DNA, the CDR3 is TGTGCCACCAGCGGCGGGGGCTCCTACAATGAGCAGTTCTTC.